Following are 25 T cell receptor beta chains from one sample sequenced in a study of blood T cell repertoires in COVID-19. The protocol was immunoSEQ multiplex PCR, while the TCRdb copy is restricted to in-frame clones and leaves out a portion. The table has 150,000 to 200,000 clones, roughly 84% seen once. Sequencing input: PBMCs or T cells enriched from blood (not recorded which). The receptors originated from a woman aged 30 to 39 who had been exposed to COVID-19.

V gene TRBV7-2 combines with J gene TRBJ2-3; 11 bases match TRBD2. This CDR3 is 17 amino acids long. CDR1 and CDR2 (germline): SGHTA, FQGNSA. The V gene end was trimmed by 5 bases and the J gene end by 1 base; junction bases not matched to a gene: 8. The CDR3 DNA reads as TGTGCCAGCAGCCCGCTGGGGGGACTAGCGGGCACAGATACGCAGTATTTT. Amino acids: CASSPLGGLAGTDTQYF.

This clone is a singleton in its sample. The rearrangement joins TRBV3-1 (or the pseudogene TRBV3-2) to TRBJ2-7; possibly TRBD1 for D (6 bases). CDR1 is LGHDT and CDR2 is YNNKEL in the germline V gene (reference sequence). The V end was cut by 4 bases, the J end by 2 bases, with 15 bases between. The CDR3 has 15 amino acids. CDR3 sequence (DNA): TGTGCCAGCAGCCGGTCGGGGCAGGGGACCTACGAGCAGTACTTC. Its protein is CASSRSGQGTYEQYF.

V is TRBV6-5 and J is TRBJ1-2, with a possible D match to TRBD1 (6 bases). Trimming shortened V by 2 bases and J by 2 bases, and 15 bases separated the two germline ends. Per the germline V gene, CDR1 is MNHEY and CDR2 is SVGAGI. The CDR3 runs to 16 residues. CDR3 in DNA: TGTGCCAGCAGTTACCGCAGACTGGGGGCGAACTATGGCTACACCTTC. This gives the protein CASSYRRLGANYGYTF.

The chain joins TRBV6-6 to TRBJ2-7; 7 bases agree with TRBD1. Per the germline V gene, CDR1 is MNHNY and CDR2 is SVGAGI (reference sequence). J gave up 7 bases and V 3 bases, and 9 bases lay outside the gene matches. This CDR3 has 14 residues. The CDR3 nucleotides are TGTGCCAGCAGTTATAGGGGGCCCCGGGAAGAGCAGTACTTC. Protein: CASSYRGPREEQYF.

This chain connects TRBV5-1 to TRBJ1-1, with D possibly TRBD1 on 5 matching bases. Germline V gene lookup returns CDR1 SGHRS and CDR2 YFSETQ. V was cut by 4 bases and J by 1 base, with 11 bases left in between. The CDR3 has 14 amino acids. CDR3 region: CASSNLRGNTEAFF. CDR3 in DNA: TGCGCCAGCAGCAATCTTAGGGGGAACACTGAAGCTTTCTTT. The full variable domain, rest sourced from reference TRBV5-1 and TRBJ1-1, is KAGVTQTPRYLIKTRGQQVTLSCSPISGHRSVSWYQQTPGQGLQFLFEYFSETQRNKGNFPGRFSGRQFSNSRSEMNVSTLELGDSALYLCASSNLRGNTEAFFGQGTRLTVV.

The gene calls are TRBV4-1 and TRBJ2-3; 8 positions match TRBD2. This CDR3 contains 16 residues. V lost 8 bases, J lost 3 bases, and 13 bases stayed unmatched. Germline V gene sequence: CDR1 MGHRA, CDR2 YSYEKL. CDR3 protein: CASAAGGLGGTDTQYF. For the CDR3, the DNA is TGCGCCAGCGCGGCGGGGGGCCTAGGGGGGACAGATACGCAGTATTTT.

In its sample, this clone was seen once. The chain links TRBV4-3 to TRBJ2-1; no clear D. With 0 bases removed from V and 3 bases from J, the gap between germline ends came to 3 bases. This CDR3 is 13 amino acids long. The V gene's germline CDR1 is LGHNA and CDR2 YSLEER. CDR3 DNA sequence: TGCGCCAGCAGCCAAGAATACTACAATGAGCAGTTCTTC. Translating gives CASSQEYYNEQFF.

The rearrangement uses TRBV30 and TRBJ1-2; D unresolved. Between the trimmed V and J ends, which lost 0 bases and 0 bases, there was a span of 5 bases. CDR3 length: 13 residues. Germline V gene sequence: CDR1 GTSNPN, CDR2 SVGIG (reference sequence). In DNA, the CDR3 is TGTGCCTGGAGTGTAGAGGCTAACTATGGCTACACCTTC. It translates to CAWSVEANYGYTF.

The chain recombines TRBV30 with TRBJ1-1, with no clear D. The CDR3 loop spans 14 amino acids. Germline CDR1 and CDR2: GTSNPN and SVGIG (reference sequence). V lost 0 bases, J lost 0 bases, and 8 bases lay in between. DNA of the CDR3: TGTGCCTGGAGTGTGCTACAGCTGAACACTGAAGCTTTCTTT. As protein: CAWSVLQLNTEAFF.

The rearrangement uses TRBV5-1 and TRBJ2-4; D not resolved. The ends were cut back, 0 bases at V and 4 bases at J, with 11 bases in the middle. The germline V gene encodes CDR1 SGHRS and CDR2 YFSETQ. The CDR3 runs to 15 residues. The CDR3 nucleotides are TGCGCCAGCAGCTTGGTTTCCCCAGAAAAAAACATTCAGTACTTC. Translation: CASSLVSPEKNIQYF.

The chain combines TRBV29-1 with TRBJ1-1; D is perhaps TRBD1 (5 bases). V lost 5 bases, J lost 1 base, and 11 bases lay in between. Germline V CDR1 and CDR2: SQVTM, ANQGSEA. There are 13 residues in the CDR3. The CDR3 nucleotides are TGCAGCGTTTTTCAGGGCTCGAACACTGAAGCTTTCTTT. Amino acid sequence: CSVFQGSNTEAFF.

This clone is a singleton in its sample. CDR3 in amino acids: CASSPSGGYYNEQFF. The CDR3 DNA reads as TGTGCCAGCAGCCCAAGCGGGGGGTATTACAATGAGCAGTTCTTC. The rearrangement uses TRBV7-2 and TRBJ2-1; 9 nucleotides match TRBD2. The length of the CDR3 is 15 residues. Trimming removed 5 bases from V and 4 bases from J; junction bases left unmatched: 6. Germline V gene data show CDR1 as SGHTA and CDR2 as FQGNSA.

V usage is TRBV11-2 and J usage is TRBJ2-7; 9 bases are a match to TRBD2. This CDR3 region has 14 residues. The ends lost 8 bases at V and 10 bases at J; junction bases unmatched: 15. Germline lookup yields CDR1 SGHAT and CDR2 FQNNGV. CDR3 residues: CASSSGTSNLFQYF. The CDR3 region has the DNA TGTGCCAGCTCATCGGGGACTAGCAATCTTTTCCAGTACTTC. The whole variable domain, remainder taken from reference TRBV11-2 and TRBJ2-7, is EAGVAQSPRYKIIEKRQSVAFWCNPISGHATLYWYQQILGQGPKLLIQFQNNGVVDDSQLPKDRFSAERLKGVDSTLKIQPAKLEDSAVYLCASSSGTSNLFQYFGPGTRLTVT.

This chain's CDR3 is CASSPGLGQGFFEQYF. CDR3 coding DNA: TGTGCCAGCTCACCGGGGCTGGGACAGGGTTTCTTCGAGCAGTACTTC. V and J are TRBV18 and TRBJ2-7; TRBD1 aligns across 9 bases. In germline, CDR1 is KGHSH, CDR2 LQKENI. This CDR3 region has 16 residues. Trimming cost V 3 bases and J 6 bases; bases outside gene matches: 12.

The chain combines TRBV10-2 with TRBJ1-6; D is unclear. The germline V gene encodes CDR1 WSHSY and CDR2 SAAADI. CDR3 length equals 16 residues. Trimming took off 6 bases at V and 6 bases at J, with 18 bases between the two ends. CDR3 DNA: TGCGCCAGCAGGCCAGAGGTTCCGCGTTTTAATTCACCCCTCCACTTT. Protein sequence: CASRPEVPRFNSPLHF.

This clone was picked up a small number of times. The chain joins TRBV4-1 to TRBJ2-7; 11 nucleotides match TRBD2. The V gene's germline CDR1 is MGHRA and CDR2 YSYEKL. With V trimmed by 4 bases and J by 2 bases, 4 bases remained unmatched. This CDR3 region has 15 residues. The CDR3 coding sequence is TGCGCCAGCAGCCCGGGACTAGCGGTGGCCTACGAGCAGTACTTC. It is translated as CASSPGLAVAYEQYF.

This CDR3 is CASSTGTGKGDQPQHF. As DNA, the CDR3 is TGTGCCAGCAGTACGGGGACAGGGAAGGGGGATCAGCCCCAGCATTTT. V and J are TRBV6-2 or TRBV6-3 and TRBJ1-5, with TRBD1 matching 9 bases. Germline CDR1 reads MNHEY; CDR2 reads SVGEGT. V was pared by 5 bases and J by 5 bases, with 10 bases of the junction left unmatched. The length of the CDR3 is 16 residues.

This clone was seen more than once but under ten times. V gene TRBV10-3 combines with J gene TRBJ1-1; D remains unclear. The CDR3 runs to 15 residues. From germline, CDR1 is ENHRY and CDR2 SYGVKD. Trimming stripped 0 bases from V and 4 bases from J, with 12 bases between. CDR3 amino acids: CAISESRGRSTEAFF. The CDR3 DNA follows: TGTGCCATCAGTGAGTCGCGGGGAAGGAGCACTGAAGCTTTCTTT.

The chain links TRBV2 to TRBJ2-7, with 7 bases lining up with TRBD2. Trimming at V came to 5 bases and at J to 0 bases, leaving 7 bases not matched to a gene. This CDR3 is built from 15 residues. Germline V gene data show CDR1 as SNHLY and CDR2 as FYNNEI. The chain's CDR3 is CASSLGRGSSYEQYF. DNA of the CDR3: TGTGCCAGCAGTCTGGGGCGGGGGAGCTCCTACGAGCAGTACTTC.

The V call is TRBV27, the J call TRBJ2-1, with 9 nucleotides matching TRBD2. There are 16 residues in the CDR3. Looked up from germline, CDR1 is MNHEY and CDR2 is SMNVEV (reference sequence). Losses at the gene ends were 6 bases for V and 6 bases for J; bases not matched to a gene: 12. CDR3 in amino acids: CASSILAGGLFNEQFF. CDR3 nucleotide sequence: TGTGCCAGCAGCATCCTTGCGGGGGGGCTATTCAATGAGCAGTTCTTC.

The chain uses TRBV18 and TRBJ2-7, with 7 bases matching TRBD1. This CDR3 has 16 amino acids. Unmatched junction bases numbered 10, after V lost 3 bases and J lost 2 bases. Germline CDR1 KGHSH, CDR2 LQKENI. CDR3 bases: TGTGCCAGCTCACCGCCCACCGGGACAGCACCCTACGAGCAGTACTTC. As protein: CASSPPTGTAPYEQYF.

This chain uses TRBV4-2 with TRBJ2-1, with a possible D match to TRBD2 (6 bases). CDR1 and CDR2 (germline): LGHNA, YNFKEQ. Trimming cost V 1 base and J 12 bases, with 16 bases left between them. This CDR3 is 14 amino acids long. The CDR3 DNA follows: TGTGCCAGCAGCCAAGCAGGAGGGGCCAGCGGGCAGTTCTTC. The encoded protein is CASSQAGGASGQFF.

This clone was seen only once. The chain is built from TRBV4-1 and TRBJ1-2; D may be TRBD1 (6 bases). CDR3 length: 14 amino acids. With 2 bases removed from V and 10 bases from J, the gap between germline ends came to 17 bases. CDR1 is MGHRA, CDR2 YSYEKL, per germline. CDR3 in amino acids: CASSQTLTGLDYTF. The CDR3, as DNA: TGCGCCAGCAGCCAAACACTTACAGGGTTGGACTACACCTTC.

This clone was seen a single time. The chain couples TRBV6-5 to TRBJ2-5, with TRBD1 matching over 9 bases. Germline CDR1 MNHEY, CDR2 SVGAGI. The CDR3 is 15 amino acids. J was trimmed by 5 bases and V by 2 bases; bases with no gene match: 6. In DNA form, the CDR3 reads TGTGCCAGCAGTTACCAGGGGACAGGGAGTGAGACCCAGTACTTC. As protein: CASSYQGTGSETQYF.

The genes are TRBV7-2 and TRBJ1-2; the D gene is possibly TRBD1 (5 bases). This CDR3 comprises 13 residues. Trimming shortened V by 5 bases and J by 2 bases, and 9 bases separated the two germline ends. The germline V gene encodes CDR1 SGHTA and CDR2 FQGNSA. The DNA for the CDR3 is TGTGCCAGCAGCCAGGACACGAACTATGGCTACACCTTC. It codes for CASSQDTNYGYTF. Drawing the rest from reference TRBV7-2 and TRBJ1-2, the complete variable domain is GAGVSQSPSNKVTEKGKDVELRCDPISGHTALYWYRQSLGQGLEFLIYFQGNSAPDKSGLPSDRFSAERTGGSVSTLTIQRTQQEDSAVYLCASSQDTNYGYTFGSGTRLTVV.